Following are 17 T cell receptor beta chains from one sample sequenced in a study of T cells after yellow fever vaccination. TCRdb re-derived calls from the 5' RACE reads in MiXCR, one entry per CDR3 protein. The table includes about 430,000 distinct CDR3 sequences, 18% detected once. The source was PBMCs, collected before the yellow fever booster vaccination. These receptors were taken from a man between 18 and 35 years old who received the YFV17D yellow fever vaccine.

In its sample, this clonotype was seen a few times. The chain is built from TRBV18 and TRBJ2-5, with a weak D call TRBD1 (6 bases). The CDR3 totals 16 residues. Germline V CDR1 and CDR2: KGHSH, LQKENI. The V end lost 2 bases, the J end lost 5 bases, and 18 bases lay between the germline ends. Here the CDR3 reads CASSPMPRGDLETQYF. The CDR3 region has the DNA TGTGCCAGCTCACCAATGCCCAGGGGAGATCTGGAGACCCAGTACTTC.

This clonotype came up a few times. The chain carries TRBV20-1 and TRBJ2-1; 12 bases line up with TRBD1. The CDR3 length is 18 residues. V lost 3 bases to trimming and J lost 2 bases; unmatched junction nucleotides: 11. The germline V gene has CDR1 DFQATT and CDR2 SNEGSKA (reference sequence). The CDR3 here is CSASFGTGGNWAYNEQFF. In nucleotides, the CDR3 is TGCAGTGCTAGCTTTGGGACAGGGGGCAATTGGGCCTACAATGAGCAGTTCTTC.

The V gene is TRBV27, the J gene TRBJ2-1, with D perhaps matching TRBD1 (7 bases). Trimming removed 5 bases at V and 7 bases at J, with 15 bases between. Per the germline V gene, CDR1 is MNHEY and CDR2 is SMNVEV (reference sequence). CDR3 size: 14 residues. CDR3 coding DNA: TGTGCCAGCAGTAGCCAGGGGGGAGATAATGAGCAGTTCTTC. It specifies CASSSQGGDNEQFF.

The table lists this clonotype with a few counts. The CDR3, as DNA: TGTGCCAGCAGCCCTACTGGAATCTACGGCGGGGAGCTGTTTTTT. This encodes CASSPTGIYGGELFF. The chain recombines TRBV7-2 with TRBJ2-2; D is undetermined. V lost 5 bases to trimming and J lost 7 bases, with 17 bases between them. CDR1 is SGHTA and CDR2 is FQGNSA in the germline V gene. The length of the CDR3 is 15 residues.

This clonotype was observed at least ten times. The gene calls are TRBV12-3 or TRBV12-4 and TRBJ1-1, with TRBD1 as a possible D gene (5 bases). V was trimmed by 2 bases and J by 5 bases, leaving 12 bases between them. This CDR3 spans 14 amino acids. CDR3 amino acids: CASSLQGGGTEAFF. The CDR3 DNA is TGTGCCAGCAGTTTACAGGGAGGCGGGACTGAAGCTTTCTTT.

The chain uses TRBV30 and TRBJ2-1; TRBD2 aligns across 12 bases. V was clipped by 1 base and J by 3 bases; unmatched bases: 13. The CDR3 covers 19 residues. Germline V gene sequence: CDR1 GTSNPN, CDR2 SVGIG (reference sequence). The CDR3 is CAWSASTSGGDWGYNEQFF. CDR3 DNA: TGTGCCTGGAGTGCATCGACTAGCGGGGGAGATTGGGGCTACAATGAGCAGTTCTTC.

This clonotype has more than one count but fewer than ten. The V call is TRBV11-2, the J call TRBJ2-3; 8 bases match TRBD2. CDR1 and CDR2 (germline): SGHAT, FQNNGV. The CDR3 spans 16 residues. The ends lost 5 bases at V and 4 bases at J; junction bases unmatched: 11. This CDR3 is CASSLRLAWVPDTQYF. In nucleotides, the CDR3 is TGTGCCAGCAGCCTAAGACTAGCGTGGGTTCCAGATACGCAGTATTTT.

The chain is built from TRBV20-1 and TRBJ1-1; the D is unclear. CDR1 and CDR2 from the germline V gene are DFQATT and SNEGSKA (reference sequence). The CDR3 is 12 residues long. This CDR3 is CSHTPPNTEAFF. The CDR3 nucleotides are TGCAGCCACACGCCGCCGAACACTGAAGCTTTCTTT.

This clonotype was counted a few times. The V gene is TRBV11-2, the J gene TRBJ1-6; D is ambiguous. The CDR3 totals 14 residues. V lost 1 base and J 11 bases, leaving 12 bases between the germline ends. Germline V gene sequence: CDR1 SGHAT, CDR2 FQNNGV. CDR3 nucleotides: TGTGCCAGCAGCTTAGTAGTCAGATCGGCACCCCTCCACTTT. It is translated as CASSLVVRSAPLHF.

This clonotype came up a few times. The chain uses TRBV10-3 and TRBJ2-1, with a tentative D call TRBD1 (5 bases). The CDR3 runs to 15 residues. V was cut by 4 bases and J by 4 bases, with 14 bases left in between. CDR1 ENHRY and CDR2 SYGVKD come from the germline V gene. As DNA, the CDR3 is TGTGCCATCAGTGGTTTAGGGGTTGAGTACAATGAGCAGTTCTTC. It codes for CAISGLGVEYNEQFF.

The rearrangement uses TRBV9 and TRBJ2-3, with 7 bases lining up with TRBD2. This CDR3 region has 14 residues. CDR1 SGDLS and CDR2 YYNGEE come from the germline V gene. V lost 4 bases to trimming and J lost 6 bases; unmatched junction nucleotides: 8. The CDR3 DNA sequence: TGTGCCAGCAGCTCGAGGGACTATTCTGATACGCAGTATTTT. Encoded protein: CASSSRDYSDTQYF.

This clonotype has more than one count but fewer than ten. V and J are TRBV4-1 and TRBJ1-1, with 10 bases matching TRBD1. The CDR3 has 16 residues. The V and J ends lost 5 bases and 0 bases, in that order; junction bases with no gene match: 6. Germline assignment: CDR1 MGHRA and CDR2 YSYEKL. DNA of the CDR3: TGCGCCAGCAGCTCCCGACAGGGGGCCCTGAACACTGAAGCTTTCTTT. Residues: CASSSRQGALNTEAFF.

This chain's CDR3 is CASSFSANEQFF. The CDR3 DNA reads TGTGCCAGCAGCTTCAGCGCCAATGAGCAGTTCTTC. The chain links TRBV7-9 to TRBJ2-1; D call uncertain. This CDR3 contains 12 residues. V lost 3 bases and J 6 bases, leaving 6 bases between the germline ends. CDR1 is SEHNR and CDR2 is FQNEAQ in the germline V gene (reference sequence).

V gene TRBV7-2 combines with J gene TRBJ1-5, with D perhaps TRBD1 (5 bases). V lost 5 bases and J 0 bases, leaving 17 bases between the germline ends. This CDR3 contains 17 residues. Per germline, CDR1 SGHTA and CDR2 FQGNSA. DNA of the CDR3: TGTGCCAGCAGCCATTACGGGGGGAGATATAGCAATCAGCCCCAGCATTTT. Protein: CASSHYGGRYSNQPQHF. The variable domain in full, completed from reference TRBV7-2 and TRBJ1-5, reads GAGVSQSPSNKVTEKGKDVELRCDPISGHTALYWYRQSLGQGLEFLIYFQGNSAPDKSGLPSDRFSAERTGGSVSTLTIQRTQQEDSAVYLCASSHYGGRYSNQPQHFGDGTRLSIL.

This clonotype was seen only a few times. The chain combines TRBV27 with TRBJ2-7; either TRBD1 or TRBD2 may fit D (5 bases each). Trimming shortened V by 5 bases and J by 0 bases, and 14 bases separated the two germline ends. Germline-derived CDR1 and CDR2 are MNHEY and SMNVEV (reference sequence). The CDR3 consists of 15 residues. CDR3 sequence (DNA): TGTGCCAGCAGTCCATCGGGGACGGTCTCCTACGAGCAGTACTTC. Translated, it gives CASSPSGTVSYEQYF.

A few counts support this clonotype. The rearrangement joins TRBV6-6 to TRBJ1-2; weak D call: TRBD1 (5 bases). This CDR3 has 15 residues. The germline gives CDR1 MNHNY, CDR2 SVGAGI (reference sequence). V lost 2 bases, J lost 3 bases, and 13 bases lay in between. CDR3 bases: TGTGCCAGCAGTTACGGGGTGCAGGGACACTATGGCTACACCTTC. This codes for CASSYGVQGHYGYTF.

The rearrangement joins TRBV11-2 to TRBJ2-7; unclear D gene. Between the trimmed V and J ends, which lost 3 bases and 3 bases, there was a span of 9 bases. The CDR3 runs to 13 residues. Germline V gene data show CDR1 as SGHAT and CDR2 as FQNNGV. CDR3 bases: TGTGCCAGCAGCTTTGGAAGGTACTACGAGCAGTACTTC. Translating gives CASSFGRYYEQYF. The entire variable domain, with the rest obtained from reference TRBV11-2 and TRBJ2-7, is as follows: EAGVAQSPRYKIIEKRQSVAFWCNPISGHATLYWYQQILGQGPKLLIQFQNNGVVDDSQLPKDRFSAERLKGVDSTLKIQPAKLEDSAVYLCASSFGRYYEQYFGPGTRLTVT.